Listed below are T cell receptor beta chains from one sample, sequenced in a study of control samples from healthy donors and cancer patients. Measured with immunoSEQ multiplex PCR; TCRdb has only the in-frame clones, and not every one. The table has around 200,000 clones, 90% to 95% seen once. The sequencing sample was made of blood. The receptors were gathered from a man younger than 35 in good health. Both conserved end residues are part of each CDR3. D genes are given only for firm matches. Expanded clones are given a class, and other clones once, few, many or no size at all.

j_gene | d_gene | v_gene | abundance | CDR3nt | CDR3aa
TRBJ1-4 | NA | TRBV7-9 | NA | TGTGCCCCCAGCGGGGAAGACGTCAATGAAAAACTGTTTTTT | CAPSGEDVNEKLFF
TRBJ2-4 | TRBD1 | TRBV14 | NA | TGTGCCAGCAGCCGATTGACAGGGGGGGACATTCAGTACTTC | CASSRLTGGDIQYF
TRBJ1-6 | NA | TRBV6-6 | NA | TGTGCCAGCAGTACACAGGTTAATTCACCCCTCCACTTT | CASSTQVNSPLHF
TRBJ2-1 | NA | TRBV23-1 | NA | TGCGCCAGCAGTCAATCGGGGGAATTGTGCGAGTTCTTC | CASSQSGELCEFF
TRBJ2-3 | NA | TRBV7-2 | NA | TGTGCCAGCAGCAAGGGCGGGGGCTTCACAGATACGCAGTATTTT | CASSKGGGFTDTQYF
TRBJ1-6 | TRBD1 | TRBV29-1 | NA | TGCAGCGTCAGACAGGGATATAATTCACCCCTCCACTTT | CSVRQGYNSPLHF
TRBJ2-6 | NA | TRBV25-1 | NA | TGTGCCAGCAGTGGTAGGGACGGTTACTCTGGGGCCAACGTCCTGACTTTC | CASSGRDGYSGANVLTF
TRBJ1-6 | NA | TRBV2 | NA | TGTGCCAGCAGTGAATATTCTATAAATTCACCCCTCCACTTT | CASSEYSINSPLHF
TRBJ2-2 | NA | TRBV19 | NA | TGTGCCAGTAGTATAGATCCTACTAGTCCCGGGGAGCTGTTTTTT | CASSIDPTSPGELFF
TRBJ2-2 | NA | TRBV23-1 | NA | TGCGCCAGCAGTCAATCCAGGGCCCCTATGGCGAACACCGGGGAGCTGTTTTTT | CASSQSRAPMANTGELFF
TRBJ2-3 | NA | TRBV12-3/TRBV12-4 | NA | TGTGCCAGCAGTTCAAACAGGGAGGATACGCAGTATTTT | CASSSNREDTQYF
TRBJ1-4 | TRBD1 | TRBV5-1 | NA | TGCGCCAGCAGCTTACAGGGGGCGAGTGAAAAACTGTTTTTT | CASSLQGASEKLFF
TRBJ2-2 | NA | TRBV18 | NA | TGTGCCAGCTCACCAAGCTCGGCGAACACCGGGGAGCTGTTTTTT | CASSPSSANTGELFF
TRBJ2-5 | TRBD1 | TRBV18 | NA | TGTGCCAGCTCACCCCTGTCAGGGGGTGGGACCCAGTACTTC | CASSPLSGGGTQYF
TRBJ2-1 | NA | TRBV4-2 | NA | TGTGCCAGCAGCCAAGTCGGTGGTACCTACAATGAGCAGTTCTTC | CASSQVGGTYNEQFF
TRBJ1-1 | NA | TRBV19 | NA | TGTGCCAGTAGGATTCTGGGGGGAACAAACACTGAAGCTTTCTTT | CASRILGGTNTEAFF
TRBJ2-1 | TRBD2 | TRBV27 | NA | TGTGCCAGCAGTTTATGGGGACTAGCGGGGGGAAATGAGCAGTTCTTC | CASSLWGLAGGNEQFF
TRBJ2-2 | TRBD1 | TRBV6-5 | NA | TGTGCCAGCCAACTAGGGACAGGGCGGACCGGGGAGCTGTTTTTT | CASQLGTGRTGELFF
TRBJ2-3 | NA | TRBV5-1 | NA | TGCGCCAGCAGCTCGGCCGACAGGAGGGGTCCAGATACGCAGTATTTT | CASSSADRRGPDTQYF
TRBJ2-5 | NA | TRBV3-1/TRBV3-2 | NA | TGTGCCAGCAGCCAAGATAGAACAGCCCAGTACTTC | CASSQDRTAQYF
TRBJ2-7 | TRBD1 | TRBV7-2 | NA | TGTGCCAGCAGAGAATCGGGACAGGGTAGGGAGCAGTACTTC | CASRESGQGREQYF
TRBJ2-2 | NA | TRBV11-3 | NA | TGTGCCAGCAGCTTAGAGGGCGGACTCACCGGGGAGCTGTTTTTT | CASSLEGGLTGELFF
TRBJ2-3 | NA | TRBV6-2/TRBV6-3 | NA | TGTGCCAGCAGCAACGGGTGGAGGGGCTCCACAGATACGCAGTATTTT | CASSNGWRGSTDTQYF
TRBJ2-3 | TRBD2 | TRBV9 | NA | TGTGCCAGCAGCGTGGAACGGGGGGGCCTGGGCACAGATACGCAGTATTTT | CASSVERGGLGTDTQYF
TRBJ2-6 | NA | TRBV9 | NA | TGTGCCACAAGCGTCCTCTCTGGTGGGGCCAACGTCCTGACTTTC | CATSVLSGGANVLTF
TRBJ1-5 | NA | TRBV12-3/TRBV12-4 | NA | TGTGCCAGCAGCCCTTATAGCAATCAGCCCCAGCATTTT | CASSPYSNQPQHF
TRBJ2-5 | NA | TRBV12-5 | NA | TGTGCTAGTGGTTTGGAAGAGACCCAGTACTTC | CASGLEETQYF
TRBJ1-2 | NA | TRBV30 | NA | TGTGCCTGGAGTGTAGCGGACACTGGCTACACCTTC | CAWSVADTGYTF
TRBJ2-6 | NA | TRBV27 | NA | TGTGCCAGCATGGACATCCCTAAGGGAGCTGGGGCCAACGTCCTGACTTTC | CASMDIPKGAGANVLTF
TRBJ2-4 | TRBD1 | TRBV19 | NA | TGTGCCAGTAGTACACCGACAGGGGCCAAAAACATTCAGTACTTC | CASSTPTGAKNIQYF
TRBJ2-1 | TRBD1 | TRBV19 | NA | TGTGCCAGTAGTGCGGGACAGGGTCTTTACAATGAGCAGTTCTTC | CASSAGQGLYNEQFF
TRBJ1-1 | NA | TRBV15 | once | TGTGCCACCAGCAGAGGTAGCACCTTGAACACTGAAGCTTTCTTT | CATSRGSTLNTEAFF
TRBJ1-1 | NA | TRBV7-9 | NA | TGTGCCAGCAGCAAGGGACGGTTAAACACTGAAGCTTTCTTT | CASSKGRLNTEAFF
TRBJ1-2 | TRBD1 | TRBV15 | NA | TGTGCCACCAGCAAGGGACAGGGGGCCTTGGGTAACTATGGCTACACCTTC | CATSKGQGALGNYGYTF